A single TCR beta chain is shown here with its context. Its antigen is as yet unknown. In the naive CD8 group, cells lacked CD45RO and were positively selected for CCR7, so terminally differentiated effector memory CD45RA+ cells were left out. Adult Caucasians living in Nashville, Tennessee made up all of the donors. Generated by immunoSEQ multiplex PCR, the TCRdb table keeps only in-frame clones and is missing some. The table includes roughly 850,000 clones, about 96% detected once. Germline CDR1 MDHEN, CDR2 SYDVKM. V was shortened by 1 base and J by 2 bases, with 3 bases between the two germline ends. The CDR3 runs 13 residues. This sample was included in a study of shared clonotypes between healthy human individuals. Study-level information: The composition of the donors was a couple of women and a few men aged 18 to 49. Donors had three CD4 naive, three CD4 memory, two CD8 naive and one CD8 memory plate apiece. Study results and caveats: The represented genetic and exposure-history diversity was limited by the small number of donors.

Sequenced material: naive CD8+ T cells sorted from blood. This TCR was sampled from a man aged 25 to 40 in good health. V is TRBV28 and J is TRBJ2-1; D remains unclear. As DNA, the CDR3 is TGTGCCAGCAGTTTATTGCCCTACAATGAGCAGTTCTTC. Translation: CASSLLPYNEQFF.